This TCR beta chain is from a study of blood T cell repertoires in COVID-19. Study-wide background: The origin of the acute and convalescent COVID-19 samples was the United States, Italy and Spain. T cells, B-cell-depleted T cells, or PBMCs supplied cDNA or gDNA.

Authors' processing steps: By means of reference gene primer amplification, nucleated cell counts were estimated. Profiling relied on immunoSEQ multiplex PCR, and the TCRdb table lists in-frame clones only, not all of them. V, J and clone size reflect that table, while D and trimming were determined from the DNA. The sample contains approximately 120,000 clones, around 89% of which appear only once. Germline CDR1 reads SGHVS; CDR2 reads FNYEAQ. The CDR3 covers 17 residues. V trimming: 1 base; J trimming: 7 bases; junction bases outside the gene matches: 14. The receptor's source is a human donor with acute or convalescent COVID-19. The donor label of this sample is uncertain. The chain combines TRBV7-6 with TRBJ2-7; 9 bases fit TRBD2. Input material: peripheral blood. In DNA form, the CDR3 reads TGTGCCAGCAGCTTAGAAGCGGCGGGAGGGCCCGTGGGGGAGCAGTACTTC. As protein: CASSLEAAGGPVGEQYF.